The rows below give T cell receptor beta chains drawn from one sample of a study of Tregs in tolerant kidney transplant recipients. The assay was immunoSEQ multiplex PCR, and TCRdb's table has in-frame clones only and misses some. The table lists about 240,000 clones, 80% to 85% of them singletons, with about 0.58% in the top ten. The sequencing input was CD4+ T cells from blood. The receptor source for this set is a human donor in good health. Each CDR3 is given without its conserved first and last residue. Each record gives: J gene, V gene, clone size, CDR3 protein. The size field is filled for only some rows; it gives once, few, many or a size class.

TRBJ2-7,TRBV6-5,NA,ASRMGQGFYEQY
TRBJ2-5,TRBV18,NA,ASSPNPGPTSETQY
TRBJ1-4,TRBV5-5,NA,ASSLAGAGLATNEKLF
TRBJ1-4,TRBV5-1,NA,ASSPRRDRDEKLF
TRBJ1-4,TRBV6-1,NA,ASSVSRHNEKLF
TRBJ2-3,TRBV11-3,NA,ASSLEGSYTDTQY
TRBJ2-3,TRBV10-3,NA,AYGGIPDTQY
TRBJ1-4,TRBV6-5,NA,ASSHSRGSNEKLF
TRBJ2-7,TRBV19,NA,ASSRGQTHSYEQY
TRBJ1-5,TRBV27,once,ASSLKGDQPQH
TRBJ2-3,TRBV7-8,few,ASSLQGKRTDTQY
TRBJ2-5,TRBV7-2,NA,ASSLVRLVETQY
TRBJ1-2,TRBV20-1,NA,SAGRRGGYT
TRBJ2-7,TRBV21-1,NA,ASKDRFSYEQY
TRBJ2-7,TRBV6-1,NA,ASSEELRGQD
TRBJ2-2,TRBV7-9,NA,ASSSYSGTSGPGELF